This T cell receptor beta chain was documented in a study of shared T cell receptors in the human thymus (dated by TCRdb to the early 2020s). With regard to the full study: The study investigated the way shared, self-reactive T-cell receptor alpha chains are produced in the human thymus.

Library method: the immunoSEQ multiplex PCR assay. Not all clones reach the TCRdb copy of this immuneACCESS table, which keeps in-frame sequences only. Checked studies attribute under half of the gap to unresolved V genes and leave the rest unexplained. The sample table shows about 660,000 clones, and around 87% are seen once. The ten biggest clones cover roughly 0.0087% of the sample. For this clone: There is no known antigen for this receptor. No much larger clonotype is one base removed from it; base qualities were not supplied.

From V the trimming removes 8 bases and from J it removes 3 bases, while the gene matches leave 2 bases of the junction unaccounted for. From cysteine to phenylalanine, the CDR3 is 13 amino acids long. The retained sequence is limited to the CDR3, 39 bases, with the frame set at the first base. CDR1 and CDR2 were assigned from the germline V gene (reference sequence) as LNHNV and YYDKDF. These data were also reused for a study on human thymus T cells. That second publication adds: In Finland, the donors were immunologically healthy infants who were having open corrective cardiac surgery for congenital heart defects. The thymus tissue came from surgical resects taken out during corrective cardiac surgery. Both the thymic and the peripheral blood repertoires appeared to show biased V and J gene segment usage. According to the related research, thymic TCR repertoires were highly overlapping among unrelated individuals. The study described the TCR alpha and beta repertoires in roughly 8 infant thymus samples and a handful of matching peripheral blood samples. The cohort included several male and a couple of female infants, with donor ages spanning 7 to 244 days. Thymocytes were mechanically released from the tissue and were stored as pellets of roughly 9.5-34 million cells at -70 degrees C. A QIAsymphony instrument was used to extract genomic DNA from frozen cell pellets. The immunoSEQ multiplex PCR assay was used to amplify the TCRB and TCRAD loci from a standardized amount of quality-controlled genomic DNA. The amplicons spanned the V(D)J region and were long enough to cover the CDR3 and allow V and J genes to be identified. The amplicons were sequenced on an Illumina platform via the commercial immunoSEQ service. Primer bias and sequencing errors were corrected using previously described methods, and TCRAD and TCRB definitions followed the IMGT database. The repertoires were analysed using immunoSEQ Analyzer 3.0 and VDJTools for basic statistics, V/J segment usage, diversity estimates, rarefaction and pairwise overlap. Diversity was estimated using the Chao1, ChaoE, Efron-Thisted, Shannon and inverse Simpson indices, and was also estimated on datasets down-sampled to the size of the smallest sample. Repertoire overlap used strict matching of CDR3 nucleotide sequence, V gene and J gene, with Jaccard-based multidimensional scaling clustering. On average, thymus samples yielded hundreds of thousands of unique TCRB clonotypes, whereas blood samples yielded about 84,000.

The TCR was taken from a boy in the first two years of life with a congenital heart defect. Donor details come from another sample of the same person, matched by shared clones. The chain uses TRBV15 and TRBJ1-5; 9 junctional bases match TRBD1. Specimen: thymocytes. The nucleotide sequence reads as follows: TGTGCCACCGGGACAGGGATCAATCAGCCCCAGCATTTT. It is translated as CATGTGINQPQHF.